This is a list of T cell receptor beta chains from one sample in a study of T cells after yellow fever vaccination. TCRdb reprocessed the 5' RACE reads via MiXCR and lists one record per CDR3 protein. The table includes about 320,000 distinct CDR3 sequences, around 4.3% detected once. The source material was PBMCs, sampled 15 days after the yellow fever booster vaccination. The receptors here all came from a man in his late teens or twenties who received the YFV17D yellow fever vaccine. Both conserved end residues are trimmed from each CDR3. Fields, in order: D gene, CDR3 length, J gene, V gene, CDR3 protein. The D gene is left open where the match is weak.

D: -
length: 14
J: TRBJ1-1
V: TRBV6-9
CDR3: ASSYSDGLSWTEAF

D: -
length: 12
J: TRBJ2-3
V: TRBV7-9
CDR3: ASSLAGQPRGQY

D: -
length: 14
J: TRBJ1-1
V: TRBV11-1
CDR3: ASRPTGRVMNTEAF

D: -
length: 10
J: TRBJ2-5
V: TRBV24-1
CDR3: ATGGGPETQY

D: TRBD2
length: 16
J: TRBJ2-2
V: TRBV24-1
CDR3: ATSAVTSGGPNTGELF

D: TRBD1
length: 12
J: TRBJ2-2
V: TRBV7-9
CDR3: ATRQGPNTGELF

D: -
length: 10
J: TRBJ1-5
V: TRBV25-1
CDR3: ASSDEDQPQH

D: TRBD2
length: 14
J: TRBJ2-1
V: TRBV5-1
CDR3: ASRGDGGGKYNEQF

D: TRBD1
length: 15
J: TRBJ1-3
V: TRBV12-3/TRBV12-4
CDR3: ASSLGWGQPSGNTIY

D: -
length: 13
J: TRBJ1-1
V: TRBV20-1
CDR3: SASLPGVGNTEAF

D: TRBD1
length: 13
J: TRBJ2-5
V: TRBV5-1
CDR3: ASSPLIGQGETQY

D: TRBD1
length: 12
J: TRBJ1-2
V: TRBV6-5
CDR3: ASSYSDRDYGYT

D: -
length: 13
J: TRBJ2-1
V: TRBV5-1
CDR3: ASSWDNPMAGEQF

D: -
length: 12
J: TRBJ2-1
V: TRBV14
CDR3: ASNGGDSYNEQF

D: -
length: 11
J: TRBJ2-1
V: TRBV10-2
CDR3: ASSEIQTHEQF

D: -
length: 11
J: TRBJ1-2
V: TRBV29-1
CDR3: SVDRATTYGYT

D: -
length: 12
J: TRBJ2-3
V: TRBV4-3
CDR3: ASSTPHGRDTQY

D: TRBD1
length: 11
J: TRBJ2-5
V: TRBV20-1
CDR3: SGTGDFQETQY

D: -
length: 11
J: TRBJ1-1
V: TRBV7-2
CDR3: ASKLDGNTEAF

D: TRBD1
length: 15
J: TRBJ2-1
V: TRBV24-1
CDR3: ATSDLDVGQGYNEQF

D: -
length: 10
J: TRBJ2-1
V: TRBV12-3/TRBV12-4
CDR3: ASTRGTDEQF

D: TRBD1
length: 13
J: TRBJ1-3
V: TRBV7-2
CDR3: ASSRVTGNGNTIY

D: -
length: 12
J: TRBJ1-5
V: TRBV20-1
CDR3: SAPERGRRQPQH

D: TRBD1
length: 15
J: TRBJ2-5
V: TRBV15
CDR3: ATSRDLGQGYQETQY

D: -
length: 11
J: TRBJ2-5
V: TRBV7-2
CDR3: ASSRPSKETQY

D: TRBD2
length: 13
J: TRBJ2-7
V: TRBV27
CDR3: ASSPRLAGVLEQY

D: TRBD1
length: 12
J: TRBJ1-1
V: TRBV10-3
CDR3: AISVTGVDTEAF

D: -
length: 13
J: TRBJ2-2
V: TRBV7-6
CDR3: ASSLVAGGAGELF

D: -
length: 10
J: TRBJ2-1
V: TRBV2
CDR3: ASSTPGNEQF

D: -
length: 12
J: TRBJ1-1
V: TRBV30
CDR3: AWSAPLQGREAF

D: -
length: 13
J: TRBJ1-3
V: TRBV7-2
CDR3: ASSLAPRAGNTIY

D: -
length: 12
J: TRBJ1-5
V: TRBV9
CDR3: ASSVGGDNQPQH

D: TRBD2
length: 16
J: TRBJ2-3
V: TRBV20-1
CDR3: SARGRSLAGGPTDTQY

D: TRBD2
length: 12
J: TRBJ2-1
V: TRBV18
CDR3: ASSPPSGVNEQF

D: TRBD1
length: 13
J: TRBJ1-5
V: TRBV20-1
CDR3: SATETGDSNQPQH

D: TRBD1
length: 13
J: TRBJ2-7
V: TRBV7-2
CDR3: ASRRDRAGSYEQY

D: TRBD1
length: 14
J: TRBJ1-6
V: TRBV6-2/TRBV6-3
CDR3: ASRYDRGRINSPLH

D: -
length: 10
J: TRBJ2-3
V: TRBV7-2
CDR3: ASSGVADTQY

D: -
length: 13
J: TRBJ2-5
V: TRBV18
CDR3: ASSPPGGGSETQY

D: TRBD1
length: 12
J: TRBJ2-7
V: TRBV18
CDR3: ASSPSGTGNEQY

D: -
length: 13
J: TRBJ1-1
V: TRBV4-2
CDR3: ASSQDQGLNTEAF

D: -
length: 11
J: TRBJ2-5
V: TRBV20-1
CDR3: SAPLGGKETQY

D: -
length: 11
J: TRBJ1-2
V: TRBV5-1
CDR3: ASSLARDGGYT

D: -
length: 13
J: TRBJ1-2
V: TRBV4-3
CDR3: ASSQDPTGLDGYT